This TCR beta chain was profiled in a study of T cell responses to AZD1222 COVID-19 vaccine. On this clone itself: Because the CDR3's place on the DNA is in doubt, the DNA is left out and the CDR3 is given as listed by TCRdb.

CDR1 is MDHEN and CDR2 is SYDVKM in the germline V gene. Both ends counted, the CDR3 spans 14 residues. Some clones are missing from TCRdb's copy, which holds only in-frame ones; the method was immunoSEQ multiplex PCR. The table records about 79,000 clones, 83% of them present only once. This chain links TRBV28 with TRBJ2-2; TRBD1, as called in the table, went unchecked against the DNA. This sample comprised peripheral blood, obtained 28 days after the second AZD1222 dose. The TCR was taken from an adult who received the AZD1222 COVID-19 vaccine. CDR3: CASSSSDRSGELFF.